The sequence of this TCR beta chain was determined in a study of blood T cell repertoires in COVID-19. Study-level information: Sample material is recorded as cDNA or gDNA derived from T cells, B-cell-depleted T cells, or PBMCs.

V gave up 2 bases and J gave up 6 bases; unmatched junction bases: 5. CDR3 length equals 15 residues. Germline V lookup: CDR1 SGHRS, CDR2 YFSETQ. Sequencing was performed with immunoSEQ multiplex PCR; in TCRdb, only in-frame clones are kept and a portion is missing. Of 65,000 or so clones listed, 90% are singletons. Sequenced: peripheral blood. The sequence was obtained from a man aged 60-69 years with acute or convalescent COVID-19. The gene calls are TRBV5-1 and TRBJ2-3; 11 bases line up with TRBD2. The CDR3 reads CASSFSGGAGDTQYF. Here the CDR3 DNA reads TGCGCCAGCAGCTTTAGCGGGGGGGCGGGGGATACGCAGTATTTT.